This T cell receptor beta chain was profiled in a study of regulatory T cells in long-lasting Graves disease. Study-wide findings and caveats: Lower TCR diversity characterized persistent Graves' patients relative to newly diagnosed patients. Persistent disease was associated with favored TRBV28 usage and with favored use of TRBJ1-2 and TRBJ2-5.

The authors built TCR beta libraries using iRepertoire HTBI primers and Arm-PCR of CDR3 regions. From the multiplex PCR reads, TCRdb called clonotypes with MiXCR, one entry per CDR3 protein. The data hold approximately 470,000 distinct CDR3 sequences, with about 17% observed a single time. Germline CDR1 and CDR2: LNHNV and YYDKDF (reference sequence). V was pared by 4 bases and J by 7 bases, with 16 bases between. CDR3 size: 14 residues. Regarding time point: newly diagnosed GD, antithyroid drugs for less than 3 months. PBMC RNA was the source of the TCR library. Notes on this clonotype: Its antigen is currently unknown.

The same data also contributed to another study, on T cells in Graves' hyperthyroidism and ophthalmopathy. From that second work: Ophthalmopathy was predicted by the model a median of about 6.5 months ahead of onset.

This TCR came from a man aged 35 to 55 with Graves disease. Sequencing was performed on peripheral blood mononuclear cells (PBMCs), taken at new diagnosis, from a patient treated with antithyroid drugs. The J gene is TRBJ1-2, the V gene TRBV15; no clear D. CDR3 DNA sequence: TGTGCCACCAGCACCCCAGCAGGCCTGGGTGGCTACACCTTC. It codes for CATSTPAGLGGYTF.